The entry below gives a single TCR beta chain sequence along with its context. Its matching antigen is unknown. The CDR3 loop spans 13 amino acids. V was clipped by 4 bases and J by 5 bases, with 11 bases between them. The germline V gene has CDR1 SGHTA and CDR2 FQGNSA. This entry is derived from a study of cytomegalovirus exposure and HLA in healthy donors. About the study: There were about 85 million unique TCRs (from HLA-typed donors) in an early data release.

The PCR had 60 Vbeta and 13 Jbeta primers. Assay used: immunoSEQ multiplex PCR; TCRdb lists only in-frame clones, some missing. The data show about 140,000 clones, 80% seen once. The study, taken as a whole, reports: One cluster of highly shared sequence variants probably arose as a sequencing artifact. It was assumed in the presence/absence analyses that sequencing depth was roughly uniform across donors.

Sequencing input: PBMCs. The rearrangement links TRBV7-2 to TRBJ2-5, with D perhaps matching TRBD1 (6 bases). The clonotype was recovered from a male donor in good health and CMV-seronegative. The CDR3 bases are TGTGCCAGCAGCTCAGGGGATACGGAGACCCAGTACTTC. The encoded protein is CASSSGDTETQYF.